These 23 T cell receptor beta chains share one sample of origin, sequenced in a study of CD8 T cells in ankylosing spondylitis. Study-level results: What seemed typical of ankylosing spondylitis blood was a TCR beta motif built from 8 or 9 highly homologous variants.

No antigen has been identified for these receptors. TCRdb reanalysed the 5' RACE reads using MiXCR and keeps one entry per CDR3 protein. The table has over 450,000 distinct CDR3 sequences, approximately 11% seen once; the top ten hold under 7.5%. Sample: blood, either unsorted or a sorted T cell fraction (not recorded which). These receptors were taken from a male donor with ankylosing spondylitis.

In its sample, this clonotype was seen many times. The chain employs TRBV5-1 and TRBJ2-3, with D possibly being TRBD1 (6 bases). V was cut by 0 bases and J by 5 bases, with 10 bases left in between. The length of the CDR3 is 14 residues. Germline lookup yields CDR1 SGHRS and CDR2 YFSETQ. This CDR3 is CASSLGGQGDTQYF. The CDR3 bases are TGCGCCAGCAGCTTGGGGGGGCAGGGAGATACGCAGTATTTT. The full variable domain, rest sourced from reference TRBV5-1 and TRBJ2-3, is KAGVTQTPRYLIKTRGQQVTLSCSPISGHRSVSWYQQTPGQGLQFLFEYFSETQRNKGNFPGRFSGRQFSNSRSEMNVSTLELGDSALYLCASSLGGQGDTQYFGPGTRLTVL.

The J gene is TRBJ2-1, the V gene TRBV5-1; possibly TRBD2 for D (7 bases). Per germline, CDR1 SGHRS and CDR2 YFSETQ. Trimming pared 0 bases from V and 6 bases from J, leaving 13 bases between. The CDR3 is 15 residues long. In nucleotides, the CDR3 is TGCGCCAGCAGCTTGGGACTAGCCAGGGGCAATGAGCAGTTCTTC. Amino acids: CASSLGLARGNEQFF.

The rearrangement joins TRBV7-9 to TRBJ2-7; no firm D call. This CDR3 has 14 residues. The V and J ends lost 0 bases and 3 bases respectively, with 9 bases between them. Germline-derived CDR1 and CDR2 are SEHNR and FQNEAQ (reference sequence). The CDR3 DNA sequence: TGTGCCAGCAGCTTAGCGAGTAGTATCTACGAGCAGTACTTC. Its protein is CASSLASSIYEQYF.

The chain employs TRBV11-2 and TRBJ2-4, with 9 positions matching TRBD2. V was pared by 7 bases and J by 7 bases, with 11 bases of the junction left unmatched. This CDR3 is built from 15 residues. Per the germline V gene, CDR1 is SGHAT and CDR2 is FQNNGV. CDR3 sequence: CASKPTGTSLNIQYF. CDR3 nucleotides: TGTGCCAGCAAGCCAACCGGGACTAGCCTTAACATTCAGTACTTC.

The chain is built from TRBV11-3 and TRBJ2-2; D is ambiguous. The CDR3 has 14 residues. V lost 5 bases and J 7 bases, leaving 14 bases between the germline ends. The germline CDR1 and CDR2 sequences are SGHNT and YENEEA. The CDR3 is CASSPLVEIGELFF. In DNA form, the CDR3 reads TGTGCCAGCAGCCCTTTGGTTGAAATCGGGGAGCTGTTTTTT.

The J gene is TRBJ2-1, the V gene TRBV20-1; 7 bases line up with TRBD1. From germline, CDR1 is DFQATT and CDR2 SNEGSKA (reference sequence). The CDR3 covers 15 residues. V shed 1 base and J 8 bases; nucleotides not matched to a gene: 11. The CDR3, as DNA: TGCAGTGCTAGAGTTACAGGGGCGCTCTCCCATGAGCAGTTCTTC. Translating it yields CSARVTGALSHEQFF.

This clonotype was recorded a few times. The DNA of the CDR3 is TGTGCCACCAGCAGAGATGGAGGGTTTGAGCAGTTCTTC. Amino acids: CATSRDGGFEQFF. This chain links TRBV15 with TRBJ2-1, with a tentative D call TRBD2 (6 bases). The CDR3 has 13 residues. From germline, CDR1 is LNHNV and CDR2 YYDKDF (reference sequence). Between the trimmed V and J ends, which lost 0 bases and 9 bases, there was a span of 9 bases.

The chain employs TRBV10-3 and TRBJ2-2; tentatively, D is TRBD2 (6 bases). The CDR3 sequence is 16 residues long. V was pared by 4 bases and J by 1 base, with 13 bases between. CDR1 and CDR2 from the germline V gene are ENHRY and SYGVKD. For the CDR3, the DNA is TGTGCCATCAGTGGTACTAGCCCCCTGAACACCGGGGAGCTGTTTTTT. Amino acid sequence: CAISGTSPLNTGELFF.

In this sample, this clonotype turned up many times. V usage is TRBV5-1 and J usage is TRBJ2-3, with TRBD1 matching 7 bases. The CDR3 spans 16 residues. Germline values: CDR1 SGHRS, CDR2 YFSETQ. After removal of 3 bases from V and 4 bases from J, the junction contained 11 bases not matched to a gene. CDR3 DNA: TGCGCCAGCAGCTACGCGATGACAGGGCCCGCAGATACGCAGTATTTT. Protein sequence: CASSYAMTGPADTQYF.

This clonotype was seen more than once but under ten times. The chain couples TRBV20-1 to TRBJ1-5, with D unresolved. Germline V lookup: CDR1 DFQATT, CDR2 SNEGSKA (reference sequence). The CDR3 runs 12 residues. This chain's CDR3 is CSPYYRNQPQHF. The CDR3 coding sequence is TGCAGCCCATACTACCGCAATCAGCCCCAGCATTTT.

The V call is TRBV29-1, the J call TRBJ2-3, with TRBD2 identical over 9 bases. The CDR3 spans 16 residues. CDR1 is SQVTM, CDR2 ANQGSEA, per germline. After removal of 5 bases from V and 2 bases from J, the junction contained 11 bases not matched to a gene. The CDR3 region has the DNA TGCAGCGTTAAGGGTATACTAGCGGGCTCCACAGATACGCAGTATTTT. It specifies CSVKGILAGSTDTQYF.

In this sample, this clonotype turned up many times. The chain joins TRBV3-1 to TRBJ2-1; possibly TRBD2 for D (6 bases). Trimming cost V 4 bases and J 2 bases, with 15 bases left between them. This CDR3 region has 16 residues. The V gene's germline CDR1 is LGHDT and CDR2 YNNKEL (reference sequence). CDR3 bases: TGTGCCAGCAGCCTGTCAAGTCTAGCGACCTACAATGAGCAGTTCTTC. Translation: CASSLSSLATYNEQFF.

This clonotype was seen only a few times. The J gene is TRBJ1-4, the V gene TRBV12-3 or TRBV12-4, with D unclear. CDR3 size: 13 residues. V was cut by 2 bases and J by 6 bases, with 7 bases left in between. This chain's CDR3 is CASSLSADEKLFF. The CDR3 bases are TGTGCCAGCAGTTTATCGGCAGATGAAAAACTGTTTTTT.

This clonotype was counted at least ten times. Mismatch with germline at one junction end may stem from a read error. V usage is TRBV5-1 and J usage is TRBJ2-3; D is unresolved. The CDR3 has 12 amino acids. Germline V CDR1 and CDR2: SGHRS, YFSETQ. This CDR3 is CASSFHTDTQYF. The CDR3 DNA sequence: TGTGCCAGCAGCTTTCACACAGATACGCAGTATTTT.

This clonotype has more than one count but fewer than ten. V and J are TRBV27 and TRBJ1-2; 8 bases match TRBD1. The CDR3 has 14 amino acids. The V and J ends lost 7 bases and 1 base, in that order; junction bases with no gene match: 5. Germline CDR1 MNHEY, CDR2 SMNVEV (reference sequence). CDR3 in amino acids: CASTRTGSNYGYTF. The CDR3 nucleotides read TGTGCCAGCACCCGGACAGGGAGTAACTATGGCTACACCTTC.

This clonotype came up a few times. The chain links TRBV10-3 to TRBJ2-1, with TRBD2 matching over 10 bases. The V gene's germline CDR1 is ENHRY and CDR2 SYGVKD. The CDR3 totals 13 residues. The J segment lost 5 bases and the V segment lost 10 bases, leaving 5 bases of the junction unmatched. The CDR3 DNA is TGTGCCACCGCCGGACTAGCGGACAATGAGCAGTTCTTC. This gives the protein CATAGLADNEQFF.

Ten or more counts support this clonotype. The rearrangement uses TRBV11-2 and TRBJ2-5; tentative D call: TRBD2 (6 bases). The CDR3 totals 16 residues. Trimming took off 5 bases at V and 2 bases at J, with 18 bases between the two ends. CDR1 and CDR2 (germline): SGHAT, FQNNGV. The DNA for the CDR3 is TGTGCCAGCAGCCCTAGGAGGGTTCAGATTCAAGAGACCCAGTACTTC. Translating gives CASSPRRVQIQETQYF. Full variable domain (missing parts from reference TRBV11-2 and TRBJ2-5): EAGVAQSPRYKIIEKRQSVAFWCNPISGHATLYWYQQILGQGPKLLIQFQNNGVVDDSQLPKDRFSAERLKGVDSTLKIQPAKLEDSAVYLCASSPRRVQIQETQYFGPGTRLLVL.

V gene TRBV2 combines with J gene TRBJ1-2; TRBD1 is a possible D gene (5 bases). The germline gives CDR1 SNHLY, CDR2 FYNNEI. The CDR3 runs 14 residues. With 8 bases removed from V and 7 bases from J, the gap between germline ends came to 20 bases. The CDR3 DNA is TGTGCCAGCGTCTTCCAGCGGGGGTTGAGTGGCTACACCTTC. Protein sequence: CASVFQRGLSGYTF.

Only a few counts were recorded for this clonotype. The chain employs TRBV12-3 or TRBV12-4 and TRBJ1-5; possible D gene TRBD1, 6 bases. V lost 3 bases to trimming and J lost 1 base, with 13 bases between them. This CDR3 spans 16 amino acids. The CDR3 reads CASSFRGGLSNQPQHF. The CDR3 coding sequence is TGTGCCAGCAGTTTTAGGGGGGGCTTGAGCAATCAGCCCCAGCATTTT.

A note on this clonotype: One end of the junction does not line up with germline, which may come from a read error. J is TRBJ2-3 and V is TRBV20-1; 7 bases fit TRBD2. Germline-derived CDR1 and CDR2 are DFQATT and SNEGSKA (reference sequence). The CDR3 covers 12 residues. CDR3 DNA sequence: TGCAGTGCAAAGACTAGCATAGATACGCAGTATTTT. Protein sequence: CSAKTSIDTQYF.

A few counts support this clonotype. V gene TRBV12-3 or TRBV12-4 combines with J gene TRBJ2-3; D ambiguous. V gave up 2 bases and J gave up 3 bases, with 6 bases separating them. The CDR3 is made up of 13 amino acids. CDR3 loop: CASSLPWTDTQYF. The CDR3 DNA reads TGTGCCAGCAGTTTACCCTGGACAGATACGCAGTATTTT.

This clonotype was found a few times. The chain joins TRBV24-1 to TRBJ2-6; D remains unclear. CDR1 and CDR2 (germline): KGHDR, SFDVKD. CDR3 length: 15 residues. Trimming pared 5 bases from V and 0 bases from J, leaving 7 bases between. The CDR3 DNA reads TGTGCCACCAGTGCTAAGGGCTCTGGGGCCAACGTCCTGACTTTC. Translating gives CATSAKGSGANVLTF.

This chain connects TRBV4-2 to TRBJ1-1; a weak D match, TRBD1 (5 bases). The CDR3 has 13 residues. Germline CDR1 and CDR2: LGHNA and YNFKEQ. V was trimmed by 5 bases and J by 9 bases, leaving 16 bases between them. The DNA of the CDR3 is TGTGCCAGCAGCTACGAAAGGGGAACCCAAGCTTTCTTT. Protein product: CASSYERGTQAFF.